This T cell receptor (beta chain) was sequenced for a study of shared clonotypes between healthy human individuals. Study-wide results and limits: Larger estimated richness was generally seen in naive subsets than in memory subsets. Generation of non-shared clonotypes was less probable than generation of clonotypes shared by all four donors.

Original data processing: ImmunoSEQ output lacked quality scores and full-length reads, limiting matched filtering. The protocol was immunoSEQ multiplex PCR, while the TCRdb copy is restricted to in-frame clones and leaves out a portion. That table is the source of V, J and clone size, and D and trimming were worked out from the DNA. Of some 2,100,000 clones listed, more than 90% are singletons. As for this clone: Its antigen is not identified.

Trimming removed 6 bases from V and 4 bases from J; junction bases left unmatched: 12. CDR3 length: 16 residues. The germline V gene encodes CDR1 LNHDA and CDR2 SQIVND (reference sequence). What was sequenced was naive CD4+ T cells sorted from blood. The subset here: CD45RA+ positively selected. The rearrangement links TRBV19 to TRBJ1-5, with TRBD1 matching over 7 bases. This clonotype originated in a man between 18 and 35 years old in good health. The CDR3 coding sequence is TGTGCCAGTAGCCCTTTGACAGGGAATCTTAATCAGCCCCAGCATTTT. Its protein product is CASSPLTGNLNQPQHF.